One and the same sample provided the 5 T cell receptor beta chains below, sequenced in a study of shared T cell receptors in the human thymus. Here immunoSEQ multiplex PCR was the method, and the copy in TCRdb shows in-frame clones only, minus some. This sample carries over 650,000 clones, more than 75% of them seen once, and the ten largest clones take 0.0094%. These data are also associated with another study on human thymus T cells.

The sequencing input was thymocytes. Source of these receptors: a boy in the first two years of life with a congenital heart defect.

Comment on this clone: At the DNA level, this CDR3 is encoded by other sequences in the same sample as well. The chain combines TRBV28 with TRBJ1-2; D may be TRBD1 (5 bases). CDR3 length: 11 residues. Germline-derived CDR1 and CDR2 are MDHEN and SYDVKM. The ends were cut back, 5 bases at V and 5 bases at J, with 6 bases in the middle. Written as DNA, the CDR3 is TGTGCCAGCAGTGGGGGGTATGGCTACACCTTC. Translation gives CASSGGYGYTF.

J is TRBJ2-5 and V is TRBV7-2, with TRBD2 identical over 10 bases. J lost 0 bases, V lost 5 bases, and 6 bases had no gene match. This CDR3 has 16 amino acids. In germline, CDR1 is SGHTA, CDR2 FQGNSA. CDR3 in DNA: TGTGCCAGCAGCCCCCGGACTAGCGGTTACCAAGAGACCCAGTACTTC. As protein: CASSPRTSGYQETQYF.

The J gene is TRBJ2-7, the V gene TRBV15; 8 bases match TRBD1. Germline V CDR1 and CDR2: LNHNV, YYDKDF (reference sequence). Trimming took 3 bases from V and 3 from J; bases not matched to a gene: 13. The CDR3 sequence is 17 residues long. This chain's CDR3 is CATSSPRTGSIVYEQYF. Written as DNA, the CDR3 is TGTGCCACCAGCAGCCCAAGGACAGGGTCTATTGTCTACGAGCAGTACTTC.

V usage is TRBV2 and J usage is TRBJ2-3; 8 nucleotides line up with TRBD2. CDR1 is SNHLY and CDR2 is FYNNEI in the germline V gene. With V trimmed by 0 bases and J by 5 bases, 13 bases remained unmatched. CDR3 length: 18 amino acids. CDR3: CASSEALPRAGEGDTQYF. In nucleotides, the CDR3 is TGTGCCAGCAGTGAAGCGCTTCCTAGAGCGGGGGAGGGAGATACGCAGTATTTT.

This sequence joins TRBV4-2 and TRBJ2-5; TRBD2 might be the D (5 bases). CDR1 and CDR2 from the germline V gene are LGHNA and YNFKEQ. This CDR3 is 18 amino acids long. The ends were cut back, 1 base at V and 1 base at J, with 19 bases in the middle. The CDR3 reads CASSQGRVVAIIQETQYF. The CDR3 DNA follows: TGTGCCAGCAGCCAAGGTCGAGTGGTAGCGATAATCCAAGAGACCCAGTACTTC.